The 11 T cell receptor beta chains below were found in one sample sequenced in a study of T-cell reconstitution after alpha-beta-depleted transplantation in children. TCRbeta library construction was performed incorporating unique molecular identifiers. MiXCR was run by TCRdb on the PCR reads, yielding one entry per CDR3 protein. The table lists about 350,000 distinct CDR3 sequences, 15% to 20% of them singletons. Source: PBMCs, mostly from graft donor cells, taken 360 days after TCRalphabeta/CD19-depleted stem cell transplant. The receptor set was obtained from a male patient under 10 years old who had a stem cell transplant for acute lymphoblastic leukemia, so the T cells may come from the graft donor.

This clonotype has a handful of counts. The DNA for the CDR3 is TGCGCCAGCAGCCAAGATAGCAGGGTTTACAATGAGCAGTTCTTC. It specifies CASSQDSRVYNEQFF. The rearrangement uses TRBV4-3 and TRBJ2-1, with D perhaps TRBD1 (5 bases). V lost 0 bases and J 4 bases, leaving 10 bases between the germline ends. This CDR3 has 15 amino acids. In germline, CDR1 is LGHNA, CDR2 YSLEER.

The sample holds a few counts of this clonotype. The chain carries TRBV25-1 and TRBJ1-4; tentatively, D is TRBD1 (6 bases). The CDR3 contains 17 residues. Trimming cost V 2 bases and J 7 bases, with 20 bases left between them. The germline V gene encodes CDR1 MGHDK and CDR2 SYGVNS. The CDR3 protein is CASSEGVYRAVGEKLFF. The CDR3 DNA reads as TGTGCCAGCAGTGAAGGAGTCTACAGGGCTGTTGGTGAAAAACTGTTTTTT.

The rearrangement joins TRBV5-4 to TRBJ2-1, with 12 bases lining up with TRBD2. Losses at the gene ends were 3 bases for V and 9 bases for J; bases not matched to a gene: 4. Germline CDR1 reads SGHNT; CDR2 reads YYREEE (reference sequence). The CDR3 contains 14 residues. CDR3 in DNA: TGTGCCAGCAGCTCTAGCGGGAGGGCCTTTGAGCAGTTCTTC. Amino acids: CASSSSGRAFEQFF. The variable domain in full, completed from reference TRBV5-4 and TRBJ2-1, reads ETGVTQSPTHLIKTRGQQVTLRCSSQSGHNTVSWYQQALGQGPQFIFQYYREEENGRGNFPPRFSGLQFPNYSSELNVNALELDDSALYLCASSSSGRAFEQFFGPGTRLTVL.

V usage is TRBV7-2 and J usage is TRBJ1-1; 8 nucleotides line up with TRBD1. This CDR3 is 13 amino acids long. CDR1 is SGHTA, CDR2 FQGNSA, per germline. J gave up 7 bases and V 5 bases, and 6 bases lay outside the gene matches. CDR3 in DNA: TGTGCCAGCAGCAACCGGACAGGGCGTGAAGCTTTCTTT. This sequence encodes CASSNRTGREAFF.

The chain has TRBV7-9 and TRBJ2-1; unclear D gene. The CDR3 has 15 amino acids. V was cut by 4 bases and J by 2 bases, with 12 bases left in between. The germline gives CDR1 SEHNR, CDR2 FQNEAQ (reference sequence). CDR3 sequence reads: CASSSSVTAYNEQFF. The CDR3 DNA sequence: TGTGCCAGCAGCTCCTCGGTGACGGCCTACAATGAGCAGTTCTTC.

This clonotype showed up just a few times. The chain recombines TRBV24-1 with TRBJ2-3; D possibly corresponds to TRBD2 (5 bases). This CDR3 is 15 amino acids long. Germline V CDR1 and CDR2: KGHDR, SFDVKD. Trimming cost V 4 bases and J 3 bases, with 13 bases left between them. The CDR3 loop is CATSESGKATDTQYF. The DNA of the CDR3 is TGTGCCACCAGTGAATCGGGGAAGGCAACAGATACGCAGTATTTT.

As regards this clonotype: The junction shows a germline mismatch at one end, possibly a read error. The chain recombines TRBV7-2 with TRBJ2-1, with 14 positions matching TRBD2. Germline assignment: CDR1 SGHTA and CDR2 FQGNSA. The CDR3 is 15 amino acids. CDR3 DNA: TGTGCCAGCAGCTCCCAGGGACTAGCGGGAGACGGTCTATCCTTC. Encoded protein: CASSSQGLAGDGLSF.

This chain's CDR3 is CASSLAGGGGYTF. DNA of the CDR3: TGTGCCAGCAGTTTAGCAGGGGGCGGAGGCTACACCTTC. This rearrangement joins TRBV12-3 or TRBV12-4 to TRBJ1-2, with 7 bases fitting TRBD1. V dropped 0 bases and J dropped 8; count of bases not matched to a gene: 3. The CDR3 is 13 residues long.

This clonotype occurred many times. The rearrangement links TRBV29-1 to TRBJ2-2, with D possibly being TRBD1 (6 bases). This CDR3 spans 13 amino acids. Between the trimmed V and J ends, which lost 4 bases and 2 bases, there was a span of 8 bases. From germline, CDR1 is SQVTM and CDR2 ANQGSEA. Written as DNA, the CDR3 is TGCAGCGTTGTCGGGACAAACACCGGGGAGCTGTTTTTT. It codes for CSVVGTNTGELFF.

The chain recombines TRBV20-1 with TRBJ2-3; D is possibly TRBD1 or TRBD2 (5 bases each). Trimming took 6 bases from V and 2 from J, leaving 24 bases between them. CDR1 and CDR2 from the germline V gene are DFQATT and SNEGSKA (reference sequence). This CDR3 has 17 residues. CDR3 DNA sequence: TGCAGTGCCGCGGGCCGGGGACCCCTGGGAGCCACAGATACGCAGTATTTT. Residues: CSAAGRGPLGATDTQYF.

This clonotype has ten or more counts. The V gene is TRBV7-8, the J gene TRBJ2-7; no clear D gene. V gave up 1 base and J gave up 2 bases, with 12 bases separating them. The length of the CDR3 is 15 residues. Per germline, CDR1 SGHVS and CDR2 FQNEAQ. The CDR3, as DNA: TGTGCCAGCAGCTTAGAGGGCGCTGTTCCCTACGAGCAGTACTTC. It specifies CASSLEGAVPYEQYF.